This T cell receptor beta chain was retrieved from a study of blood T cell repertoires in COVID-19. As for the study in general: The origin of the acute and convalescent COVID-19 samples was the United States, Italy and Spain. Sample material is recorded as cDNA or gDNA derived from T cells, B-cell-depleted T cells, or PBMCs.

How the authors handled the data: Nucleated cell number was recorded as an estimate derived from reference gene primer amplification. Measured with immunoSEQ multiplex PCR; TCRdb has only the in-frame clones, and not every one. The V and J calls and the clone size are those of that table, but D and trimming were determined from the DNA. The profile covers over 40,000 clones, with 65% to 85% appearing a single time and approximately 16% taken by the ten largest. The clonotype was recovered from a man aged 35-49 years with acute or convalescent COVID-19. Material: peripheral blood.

The CDR3 loop reads CASSLVIFPSGDQPQHF. Written as DNA, the CDR3 is TGTGCCAGCAGCTTAGTTATTTTCCCTTCGGGGGATCAGCCCCAGCATTTT. The rearrangement links TRBV7-9 to TRBJ1-5; D perhaps matches TRBD1 (5 bases). Per germline, CDR1 SEHNR and CDR2 FQNEAQ (reference sequence). V lost 1 base, J lost 5 bases, and 18 bases lay in between. This CDR3 is 17 amino acids long.